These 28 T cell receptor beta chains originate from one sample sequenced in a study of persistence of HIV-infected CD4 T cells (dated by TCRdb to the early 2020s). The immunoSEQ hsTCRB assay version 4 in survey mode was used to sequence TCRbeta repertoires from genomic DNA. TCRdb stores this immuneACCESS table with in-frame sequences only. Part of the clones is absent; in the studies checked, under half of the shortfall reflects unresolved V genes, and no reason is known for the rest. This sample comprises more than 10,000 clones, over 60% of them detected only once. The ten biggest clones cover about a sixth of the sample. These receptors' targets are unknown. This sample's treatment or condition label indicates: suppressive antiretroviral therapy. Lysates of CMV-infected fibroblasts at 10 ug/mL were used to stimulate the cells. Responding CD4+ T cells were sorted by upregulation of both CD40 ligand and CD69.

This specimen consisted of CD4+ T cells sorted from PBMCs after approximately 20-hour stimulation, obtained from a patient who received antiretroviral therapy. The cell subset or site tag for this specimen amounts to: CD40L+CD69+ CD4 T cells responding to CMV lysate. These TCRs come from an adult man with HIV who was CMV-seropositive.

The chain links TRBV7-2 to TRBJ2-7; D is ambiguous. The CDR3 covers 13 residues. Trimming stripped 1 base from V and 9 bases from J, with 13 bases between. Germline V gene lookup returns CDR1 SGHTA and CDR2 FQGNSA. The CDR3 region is CASSLEADRWQYF. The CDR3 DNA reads TGTGCCAGCAGCTTAGAGGCCGACCGATGGCAGTACTTC. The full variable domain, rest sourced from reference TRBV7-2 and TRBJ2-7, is GAGVSQSPSNKVTEKGKDVELRCDPISGHTALYWYRQSLGQGLEFLIYFQGNSAPDKSGLPSDRFSAERTGGSVSTLTIQRTQQEDSAVYLCASSLEADRWQYFGPGTRLTVT.

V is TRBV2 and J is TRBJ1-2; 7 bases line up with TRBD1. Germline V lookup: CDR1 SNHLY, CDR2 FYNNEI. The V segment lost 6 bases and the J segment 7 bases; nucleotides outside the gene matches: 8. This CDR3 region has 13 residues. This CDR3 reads CASRLTGSFGYTF. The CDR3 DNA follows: TGTGCCAGCAGGCTGACAGGGTCGTTTGGCTACACCTTC. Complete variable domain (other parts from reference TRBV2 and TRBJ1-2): EPEVTQTPSHQVTQMGQEVILRCVPISNHLYFYWYRQILGQKVEFLVSFYNNEISEKSEIFDDQFSVERPDGSNFTLKIRSTKLEDSAMYFCASRLTGSFGYTFGSGTRLTVV.

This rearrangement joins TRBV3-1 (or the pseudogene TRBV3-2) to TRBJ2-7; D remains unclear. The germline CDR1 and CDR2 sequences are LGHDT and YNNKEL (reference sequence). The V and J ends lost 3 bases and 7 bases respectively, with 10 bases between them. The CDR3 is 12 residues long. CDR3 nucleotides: TGTGCCAGCAGCCATATAGGCACAGAGCAGTACTTC. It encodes CASSHIGTEQYF.

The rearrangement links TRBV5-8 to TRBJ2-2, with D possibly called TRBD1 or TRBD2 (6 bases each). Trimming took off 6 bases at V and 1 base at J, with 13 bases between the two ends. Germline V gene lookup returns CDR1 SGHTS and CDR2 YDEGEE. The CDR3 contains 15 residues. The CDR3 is CASTLGGENTGELFF. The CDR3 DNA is TGTGCCAGCACCCTCGGGGGCGAGAACACCGGGGAGCTGTTTTTT.

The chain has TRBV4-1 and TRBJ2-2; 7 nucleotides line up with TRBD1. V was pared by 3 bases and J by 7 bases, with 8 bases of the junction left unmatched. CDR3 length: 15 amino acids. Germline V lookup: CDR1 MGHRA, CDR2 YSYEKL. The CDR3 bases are TGCGCCAGCAGCCATACAGGGGTATTCGACGGGGAGCTGTTTTTT. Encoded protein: CASSHTGVFDGELFF.

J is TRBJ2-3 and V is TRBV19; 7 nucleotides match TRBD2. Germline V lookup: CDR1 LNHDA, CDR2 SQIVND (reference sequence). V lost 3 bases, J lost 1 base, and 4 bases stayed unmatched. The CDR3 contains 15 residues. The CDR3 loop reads CASSMGRVGTDTQYF. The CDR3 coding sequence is TGTGCCAGTAGTATGGGGAGGGTGGGCACAGATACGCAGTATTTT.

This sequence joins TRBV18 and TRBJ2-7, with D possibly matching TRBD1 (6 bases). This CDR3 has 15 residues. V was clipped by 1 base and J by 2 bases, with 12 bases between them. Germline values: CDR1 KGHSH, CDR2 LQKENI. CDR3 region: CASSPRQDSTYEQYF. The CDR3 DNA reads TGTGCCAGCTCACCACGACAGGATTCGACCTACGAGCAGTACTTC.

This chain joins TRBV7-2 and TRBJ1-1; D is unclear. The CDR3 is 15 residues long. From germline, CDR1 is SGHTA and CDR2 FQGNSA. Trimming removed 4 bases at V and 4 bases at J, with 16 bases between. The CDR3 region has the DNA TGTGCCAGCAGCTCCCGGGTTGGGGTGGGCACTGAAGCTTTCTTT. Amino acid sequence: CASSSRVGVGTEAFF. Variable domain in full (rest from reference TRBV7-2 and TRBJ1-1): GAGVSQSPSNKVTEKGKDVELRCDPISGHTALYWYRQSLGQGLEFLIYFQGNSAPDKSGLPSDRFSAERTGGSVSTLTIQRTQQEDSAVYLCASSSRVGVGTEAFFGQGTRLTVV.

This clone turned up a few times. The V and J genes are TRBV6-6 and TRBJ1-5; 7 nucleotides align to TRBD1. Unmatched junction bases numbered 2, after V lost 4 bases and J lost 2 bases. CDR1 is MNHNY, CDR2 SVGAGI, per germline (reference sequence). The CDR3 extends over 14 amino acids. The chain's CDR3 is CASSFGQGNQPQHF. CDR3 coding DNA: TGTGCCAGCAGTTTCGGACAGGGCAATCAGCCCCAGCATTTT.

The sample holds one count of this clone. The CDR3 loop is CASSYSGGEETQYF. The CDR3 nucleotides are TGCGCCAGCAGCTATAGCGGGGGGGAAGAGACCCAGTACTTC. This sequence joins TRBV5-1 and TRBJ2-5, with TRBD2 identical over 11 bases. Per germline, CDR1 SGHRS and CDR2 YFSETQ. The CDR3 spans 14 residues. The junction had 1 base not matched to a gene; V was cut back by 3 bases and J by 3 bases.

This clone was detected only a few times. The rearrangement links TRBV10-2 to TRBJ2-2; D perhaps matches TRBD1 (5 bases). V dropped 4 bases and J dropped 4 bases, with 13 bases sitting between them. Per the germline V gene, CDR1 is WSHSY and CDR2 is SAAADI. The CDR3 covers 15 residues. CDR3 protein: CASSVRQGRTGELFF. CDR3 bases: TGCGCCAGCAGTGTACGGCAGGGTCGCACCGGGGAGCTGTTTTTT.

CDR3: CASSYSAPTGNTIYF. The CDR3 region has the DNA TGTGCCAGCAGTTACTCGGCGCCTACTGGAAACACCATATATTTT. This chain connects TRBV6-5 to TRBJ1-3, with unresolved D. This CDR3 spans 15 amino acids. V was clipped by 0 bases and J by 2 bases, with 8 bases between them. Germline CDR1 and CDR2: MNHEY and SVGAGI.

The CDR3 loop reads CSASMGQSNQPQHF. CDR3 DNA sequence: TGCAGTGCTAGTATGGGTCAGAGCAATCAGCCCCAGCATTTT. The rearrangement uses TRBV20-1 and TRBJ1-5; D is undetermined. CDR1 and CDR2 (germline): DFQATT, SNEGSKA (reference sequence). V lost 3 bases and J lost 1, with 10 bases in between. This CDR3 is built from 14 residues.

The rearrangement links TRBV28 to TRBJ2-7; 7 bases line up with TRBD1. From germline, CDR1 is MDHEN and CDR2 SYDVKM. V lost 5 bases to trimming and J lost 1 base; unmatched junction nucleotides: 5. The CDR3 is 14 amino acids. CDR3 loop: CASSVPGQSYEQYF. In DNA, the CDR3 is TGTGCCAGCAGTGTCCCGGGACAGTCCTACGAGCAGTACTTC.

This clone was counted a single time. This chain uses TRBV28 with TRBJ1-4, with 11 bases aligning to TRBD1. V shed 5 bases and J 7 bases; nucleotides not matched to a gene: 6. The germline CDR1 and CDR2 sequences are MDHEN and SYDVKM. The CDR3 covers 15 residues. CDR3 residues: CASSVDRGRLEKLFF. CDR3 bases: TGTGCCAGCAGTGTGGACAGGGGGCGCCTTGAAAAACTGTTTTTT.

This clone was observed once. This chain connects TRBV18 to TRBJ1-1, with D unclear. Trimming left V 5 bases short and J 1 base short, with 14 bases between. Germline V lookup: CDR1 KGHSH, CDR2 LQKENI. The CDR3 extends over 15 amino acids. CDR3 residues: CASSSAFIPNTEAFF. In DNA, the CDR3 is TGTGCCAGCTCATCAGCATTTATCCCGAACACTGAAGCTTTCTTT. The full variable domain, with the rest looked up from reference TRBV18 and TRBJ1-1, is NAGVMQNPRHLVRRRGQEARLRCSPMKGHSHVYWYRQLPEEGLKFMVYLQKENIIDESGMPKERFSAEFPKEGPSILRIQQVVRGDSAAYFCASSSAFIPNTEAFFGQGTRLTVV.

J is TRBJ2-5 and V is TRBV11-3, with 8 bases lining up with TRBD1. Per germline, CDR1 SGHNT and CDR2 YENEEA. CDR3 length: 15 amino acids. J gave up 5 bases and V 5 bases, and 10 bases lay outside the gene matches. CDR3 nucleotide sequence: TGTGCCAGCAGCAAGCGACAGGGGCCAGGGGAGACCCAGTACTTC. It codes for CASSKRQGPGETQYF.

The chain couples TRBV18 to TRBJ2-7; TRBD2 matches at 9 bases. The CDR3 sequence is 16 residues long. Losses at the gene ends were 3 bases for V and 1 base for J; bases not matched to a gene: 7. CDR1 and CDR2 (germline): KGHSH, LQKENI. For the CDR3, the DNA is TGTGCCAGCTCACCTCGCCTAGCGGGGAGGTCCTACGAGCAGTACTTC. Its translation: CASSPRLAGRSYEQYF.

The CDR3 DNA is TGTGCCAGCAGTGTCGTCAGGGGCGAGTACGAGCAGTACTTC. Its translation is CASSVVRGEYEQYF. This rearrangement joins TRBV2 to TRBJ2-7; D might be TRBD1 (6 bases). Germline V gene lookup returns CDR1 SNHLY and CDR2 FYNNEI. The CDR3 length is 14 residues. The V end was cut by 4 bases, the J end by 4 bases, with 14 bases between. The full variable domain, its missing parts supplied by reference TRBV2 and TRBJ2-7, is EPEVTQTPSHQVTQMGQEVILRCVPISNHLYFYWYRQILGQKVEFLVSFYNNEISEKSEIFDDQFSVERPDGSNFTLKIRSTKLEDSAMYFCASSVVRGEYEQYFGPGTRLTVT.

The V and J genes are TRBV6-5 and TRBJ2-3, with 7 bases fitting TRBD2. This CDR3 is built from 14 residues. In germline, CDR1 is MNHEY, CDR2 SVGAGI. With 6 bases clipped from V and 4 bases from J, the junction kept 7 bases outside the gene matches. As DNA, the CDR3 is TGTGCCAGCAGGAATGTAGCGGGCGCAGATACGCAGTATTTT. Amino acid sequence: CASRNVAGADTQYF.

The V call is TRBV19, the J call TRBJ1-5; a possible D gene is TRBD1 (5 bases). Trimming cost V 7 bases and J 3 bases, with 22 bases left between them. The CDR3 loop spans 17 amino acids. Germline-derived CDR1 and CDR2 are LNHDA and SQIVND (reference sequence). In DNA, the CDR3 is TGTGCCAGTATGGGGAGGCAGGGACGGTCGGCCAATCAGCCCCAGCATTTT. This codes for CASMGRQGRSANQPQHF.

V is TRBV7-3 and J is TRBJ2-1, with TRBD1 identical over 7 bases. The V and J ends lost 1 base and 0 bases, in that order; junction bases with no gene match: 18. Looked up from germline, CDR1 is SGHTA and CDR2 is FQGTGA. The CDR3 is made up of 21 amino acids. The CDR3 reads CASSLKPSGGLKFSSYNEQFF. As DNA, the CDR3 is TGTGCCAGCAGCTTAAAACCCTCAGGGGGTTTGAAGTTCAGCTCCTACAATGAGCAGTTCTTC.

The CDR3 sequence is CASNRQGVNQPQHF. The DNA of the CDR3 is TGTGCCAGTAATCGACAGGGGGTCAATCAGCCCCAGCATTTT. V and J are TRBV19 and TRBJ1-5; 9 bases align to TRBD1. CDR3 length: 14 amino acids. The germline V gene has CDR1 LNHDA and CDR2 SQIVND (reference sequence). The V and J ends lost 7 bases and 3 bases, in that order; junction bases with no gene match: 4.

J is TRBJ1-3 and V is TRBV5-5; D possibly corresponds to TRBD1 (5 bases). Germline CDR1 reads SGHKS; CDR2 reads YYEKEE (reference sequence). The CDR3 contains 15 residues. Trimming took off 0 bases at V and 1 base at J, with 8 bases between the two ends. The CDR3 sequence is CASSLDPGSGNTIYF. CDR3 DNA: TGTGCCAGCAGCTTGGACCCAGGGTCTGGAAACACCATATATTTT. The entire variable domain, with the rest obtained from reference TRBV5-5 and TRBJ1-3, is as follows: DAGVTQSPTHLIKTRGQQVTLRCSPISGHKSVSWYQQVLGQGPQFIFQYYEKEERGRGNFPDRFSARQFPNYSSELNVNALLLGDSALYLCASSLDPGSGNTIYFGEGSWLTVV.

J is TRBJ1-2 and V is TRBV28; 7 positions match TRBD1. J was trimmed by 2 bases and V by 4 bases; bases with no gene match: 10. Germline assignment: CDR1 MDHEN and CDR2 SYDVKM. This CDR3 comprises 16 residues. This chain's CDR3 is CASSSVDRVRNYGYTF. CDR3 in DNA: TGTGCCAGCAGTTCAGTTGACAGGGTGCGAAACTATGGCTACACCTTC.

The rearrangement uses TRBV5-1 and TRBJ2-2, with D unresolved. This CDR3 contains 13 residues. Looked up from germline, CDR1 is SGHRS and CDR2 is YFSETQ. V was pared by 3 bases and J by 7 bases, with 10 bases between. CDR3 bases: TGCGCCAGCAGCTCGGAGATGATCGGGGAGCTGTTTTTT. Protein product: CASSSEMIGELFF.

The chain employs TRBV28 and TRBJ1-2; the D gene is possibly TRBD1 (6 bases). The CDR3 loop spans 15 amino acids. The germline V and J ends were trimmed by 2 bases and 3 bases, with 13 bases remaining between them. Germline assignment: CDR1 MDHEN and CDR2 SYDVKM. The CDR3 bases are TGTGCCAGCAGTTTAACCCCTGAGGGGGACTATGGCTACACCTTC. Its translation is CASSLTPEGDYGYTF.

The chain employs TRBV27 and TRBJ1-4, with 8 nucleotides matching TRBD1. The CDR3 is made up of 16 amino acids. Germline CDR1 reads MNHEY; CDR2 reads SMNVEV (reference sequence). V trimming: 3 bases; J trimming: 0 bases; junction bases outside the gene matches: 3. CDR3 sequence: CASSLTGVPTNEKLFF. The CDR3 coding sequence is TGTGCCAGCAGTTTGACAGGGGTGCCAACTAATGAAAAACTGTTTTTT.